These 11 T cell receptor beta chains share one sample of origin, sequenced in a study of blood T cell repertoires in COVID-19. Clones were sequenced by immunoSEQ multiplex PCR, and TCRdb holds only the in-frame ones, with some missing. The table includes 70,000 to 95,000 clones, approximately 92% detected once. The sample consisted of peripheral blood. These receptors all stem from an older woman with active COVID-19.

The rearrangement uses TRBV7-2 and TRBJ2-5, with 12 bases aligning to TRBD2. The CDR3 is 16 amino acids. Germline V CDR1 and CDR2: SGHTA, FQGNSA. V dropped 5 bases and J dropped 2; count of bases not matched to a gene: 6. The CDR3 protein is CASSPLGTSGQETQYF. The DNA of the CDR3 is TGTGCCAGCAGCCCTTTAGGGACTAGCGGGCAAGAGACCCAGTACTTC.

This clone has only one observation. The chain joins TRBV2 to TRBJ1-1; D remains ambiguous. V lost 3 bases to trimming and J lost 5 bases, with 10 bases between them. The CDR3 runs to 13 residues. Germline-derived CDR1 and CDR2 are SNHLY and FYNNEI. For the CDR3, the DNA is TGTGCCAGCAGTGACATCCCAGGAACTGAAGCTTTCTTT. It yields the protein CASSDIPGTEAFF.

CDR3 in DNA: TGTGCCAGCAGCTCACAGGGGACCGGAAACACCATATATTTT. Protein sequence: CASSSQGTGNTIYF. The rearrangement links TRBV6-2 or TRBV6-3 to TRBJ1-3; 7 positions agree with TRBD1. Germline lookup yields CDR1 MNHEY and CDR2 SVGEGT. The V gene end was trimmed by 6 bases and the J gene end by 4 bases; junction bases not matched to a gene: 6. The CDR3 is 14 residues long.

The V and J genes are TRBV7-8 and TRBJ2-1; 12 bases match TRBD2. This CDR3 is built from 17 residues. V dropped 5 bases and J dropped 3; count of bases not matched to a gene: 8. Germline V CDR1 and CDR2: SGHVS, FQNEAQ. Here the CDR3 reads CASSPRTSGMFYNEQFF. CDR3 bases: TGTGCCAGCAGCCCTAGGACTAGCGGGATGTTCTACAATGAGCAGTTCTTC.

The rearrangement links TRBV6-5 to TRBJ1-2; 9 nucleotides line up with TRBD1. V shed 6 bases, J shed 2 bases, and the junction held 4 bases outside the gene matches. This CDR3 spans 14 amino acids. CDR1 and CDR2 (germline): MNHEY, SVGAGI. The CDR3 spells CASRGGTGNYGYTF. CDR3 in DNA: TGTGCCAGCAGGGGGGGGACAGGGAACTATGGCTACACCTTC.

The rearrangement uses TRBV6-5 and TRBJ1-6; D may be TRBD1 (6 bases). Deletions cut 4 bases from V and 6 bases from J, with 13 bases between. The CDR3 is 15 residues long. Germline CDR1 is MNHEY and CDR2 is SVGAGI. The CDR3 DNA follows: TGTGCCAGCAGTTGGAAGGACAGACCTAATTCACCCCTCCACTTT. This translates into CASSWKDRPNSPLHF.

The J gene is TRBJ1-2, the V gene TRBV25-1, with D perhaps TRBD1 (5 bases). The germline V gene encodes CDR1 MGHDK and CDR2 SYGVNS. Trimming shortened V by 4 bases and J by 5 bases, and 11 bases separated the two germline ends. The CDR3 is made up of 13 amino acids. CDR3 nucleotides: TGTGCCAGCAGTGCTGACAGATCTTATGGCTACACCTTC. It yields the protein CASSADRSYGYTF.

V is TRBV9 and J is TRBJ1-2, with D perhaps matching TRBD1 (6 bases). Deletions cut 2 bases from V and 0 bases from J, with 11 bases between. CDR3 length equals 15 residues. CDR1 is SGDLS, CDR2 YYNGEE, per germline. CDR3 DNA sequence: TGTGCCAGCAGCGTGGACAGCGGTTCTAACTATGGCTACACCTTC. Encoded protein: CASSVDSGSNYGYTF.

This clone turned up a few times. The J gene is TRBJ1-2, the V gene TRBV2, with TRBD1 matching 9 bases. J was trimmed by 1 base and V by 8 bases; bases with no gene match: 5. CDR3 length: 14 amino acids. The germline CDR1 and CDR2 sequences are SNHLY and FYNNEI. In DNA form, the CDR3 reads TGTGCCAGCTCCCGACAGGGGGGTAACTATGGCTACACCTTC. The encoded protein is CASSRQGGNYGYTF.

The rearrangement links TRBV19 to TRBJ1-6, with D possibly matching TRBD1 (5 bases). This CDR3 has 15 residues. V lost 6 bases to trimming and J lost 8 bases, with 17 bases between them. The germline CDR1 and CDR2 sequences are LNHDA and SQIVND (reference sequence). CDR3 in DNA: TGTGCCAGTAGCCCCCAGACAGCTGCCTATTCACCCCTCCACTTT. Translation: CASSPQTAAYSPLHF. Drawing the rest from reference TRBV19 and TRBJ1-6, the complete variable domain is DGGITQSPKYLFRKEGQNVTLSCEQNLNHDAMYWYRQDPGQGLRLIYYSQIVNDFQKGDIAEGYSVSREKKESFPLTVTSAQKNPTAFYLCASSPQTAAYSPLHFGNGTRLTVT.

In DNA form, the CDR3 reads TGCGCCAGCAGCTTGGTGGCACAGAACACCGGGGAGCTGTTTTTT. Translating gives CASSLVAQNTGELFF. The V gene is TRBV5-1, the J gene TRBJ2-2; D remains unclear. CDR3 length equals 15 residues. Germline-derived CDR1 and CDR2 are SGHRS and YFSETQ. V lost 0 bases, J lost 1 base, and 7 bases lay in between.